The following is a T cell receptor (beta chain) sequence with its context. Its antigen is currently not known. No per-base quality is available; no much larger clone lies one base away. The data belong to a study of shared clonotypes between healthy human individuals (dated by TCRdb to about 2020). General notes on the study: A couple of women and a few men aged 18 to 49 years were included in the cohort. To increase sequencing depth and limit assay-specific biases, different laboratories used diverse techniques to prepare libraries and sequence TCR repertoires. For each donor, CD4 naive and CD4 memory were each given three plates, CD8 naive was given two plates, and CD8 memory was given one plate. The study deeply sequenced blood TCR repertoires of five healthy adults to estimate repertoire size and the extent of clonotype sharing between individuals. Each donor's leukapheresis produced roughly between roughly 0.85 and 10 billion PBMCs.

TCR CDR3 regions were amplified from genomic DNA by multiplex PCR using the deep immunoSEQ assay. Extracted genomic DNA from each cell subset was distributed evenly across all wells of several immunoSEQ 96-well plates, and each plate was treated as a replicate. Each replicate PCR for sorted subsets received around 210 ng genomic DNA, equal to 30,000 or so T cell genomes. Purified libraries were quantified with a Qubit 3.0 fluorometer, sized on a Bioanalyzer 2100, and re-quantified with the KAPA Library Quantification kit. A separate single-read 150-cycle Illumina NextSeq 550 flow cell was used to sequence each immunoSEQ 96-well plate. Per the authors' processing: The immunoSEQ output contained only junctional sequences without quality scores, so filtering could not match that applied to full-length reads. Sequences were annotated with PyIR, a Python wrapper for IgBLAST v1.9, and V/J genes and CDR3 were assigned using IMGT germline references. Reads with weak V/J assignments (E-value above 1e-6), missing CDR3, stop codons, out-of-frame junctions, or ambiguous translated residues were removed. V3J clonotypes were defined by identical inferred V gene, J gene, and CDR3 amino acid sequence. To compute the percentage overlap between repertoires, the number of shared unique clonotypes was divided by the size of the smaller repertoire. Richness of each repertoire was evaluated using RTK rarefaction, the Chao1 estimator, and Recon v2.1 estimates of unobserved clonotypes. Generation probabilities for all TCRbeta clonotypes obtained by the gDNA method from a handful of donors were computed using OLGA. This is the immuneACCESS table as TCRdb keeps it, with only in-frame sequences that have V and J called. A part of the clones is gone; compared with another copy, unresolved V genes explain less than half, and the rest is unexplained. That table supplies the V and J calls and clone size; D and trimming were determined from the DNA. The sample table holds a few million clones, of which approximately 90% were seen once. In total, the top ten clones hold roughly 0.15% of the sample.

Donors were healthy HIV-negative adults with no recently reported acute infections or vaccinations. Only Caucasian adults living in Nashville, Tennessee, USA were represented among the donors. CD4+ T cells were enriched through magnetic negative selection, after which naive cells were positively selected on CD45RA and the remaining negative fraction served as the memory subset. After blood collection by leukapheresis, PBMCs were isolated using Ficoll-Histopaque density gradient centrifugation and then cryopreserved in the vapor phase of liquid nitrogen. Purity and quantity of every magnetically sorted T cell population were checked by analytical flow cytometry. From each sorted fraction, genomic DNA was isolated and quantified by UV absorbance on a Nanodrop 2000c. CDR1 and CDR2 were assigned from the germline V gene (reference sequence) as SGHNT and YYREEE. Including cysteine and phenylalanine, the CDR3 has 12 amino acids. The read is trimmed to its CDR3 DNA, 36 bases read in frame from base 1. The germline ends are 7 bases apart after V is trimmed by 7 bases and J by 1 base.

What the work shows at the level of the full study, not this receptor alone: Incomplete sequencing was indicated by rarefaction of sorted-subset datasets, despite the large sequencing depth. Higher generation probabilities were observed for clonotypes shared by all four sorted-subset donors than for non-shared clonotypes. Because the study included only a small number of donors, the genetic and exposure-history diversity represented was limited. Based on pairwise subsampling, the degree of clonotype sharing among donors was expected to be affected by sequencing depth. Sampling was restricted to blood, and TCR repertoires in tissue are likely to differ from TCR repertoires in blood. Across several donors, roughly 5% of naive CD4, roughly 3.5% of naive CD8, 2% to 2.5% of memory CD4, and about 0.4% of memory CD8 clonotypes were shared. Naive subsets generally had larger estimated clonotype richness than memory subsets.

The chain is assembled from TRBV5-4 and TRBJ2-3, with TRBD1 perhaps the D gene, on 6 matching bases. The sequenced material came from naive CD4+ T cells sorted from blood. The cell subset or site label corresponds to: CD45RA+ positively selected. This clonotype was sampled from a man in his late teens or twenties in good health. In nucleotide form, the sequence is TGTGCCAGCGGGGGCGGCACAGATACGCAGTATTTT. Its protein product is CASGGGTDTQYF. The variable domain in full, with residues beyond the CDR3 obtained from the reference TRBV5-4 and TRBJ2-3 genes, is ETGVTQSPTHLIKTRGQQVTLRCSSQSGHNTVSWYQQALGQGPQFIFQYYREEENGRGNFPPRFSGLQFPNYSSELNVNALELDDSALYLCASGGGTDTQYFGPGTRLTVL.